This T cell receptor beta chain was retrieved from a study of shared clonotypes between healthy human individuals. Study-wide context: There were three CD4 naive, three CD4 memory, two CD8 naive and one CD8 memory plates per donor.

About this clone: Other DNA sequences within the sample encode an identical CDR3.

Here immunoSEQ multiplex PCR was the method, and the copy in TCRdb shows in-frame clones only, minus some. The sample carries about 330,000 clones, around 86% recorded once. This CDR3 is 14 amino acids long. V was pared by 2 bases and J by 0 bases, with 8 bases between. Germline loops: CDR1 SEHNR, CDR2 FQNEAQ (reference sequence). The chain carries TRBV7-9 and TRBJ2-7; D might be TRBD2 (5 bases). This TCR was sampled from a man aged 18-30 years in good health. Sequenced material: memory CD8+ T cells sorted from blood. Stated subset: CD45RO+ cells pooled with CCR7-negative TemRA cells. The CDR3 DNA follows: TGTGCCAGCAGCTTAAGTGAGGGCTCCTACGAGCAGTACTTC. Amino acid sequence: CASSLSEGSYEQYF.